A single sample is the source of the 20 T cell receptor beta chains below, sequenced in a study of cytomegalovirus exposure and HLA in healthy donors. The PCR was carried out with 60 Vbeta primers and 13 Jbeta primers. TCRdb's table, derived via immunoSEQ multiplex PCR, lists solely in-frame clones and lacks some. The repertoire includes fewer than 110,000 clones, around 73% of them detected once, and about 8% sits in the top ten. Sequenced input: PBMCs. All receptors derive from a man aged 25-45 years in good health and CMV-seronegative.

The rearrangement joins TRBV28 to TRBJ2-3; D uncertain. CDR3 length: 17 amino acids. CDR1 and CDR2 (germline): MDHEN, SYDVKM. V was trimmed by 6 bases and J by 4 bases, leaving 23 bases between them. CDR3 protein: CASRLGSYPPGADTQYF. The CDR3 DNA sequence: TGTGCCAGCAGGTTAGGTTCTTACCCCCCAGGCGCAGATACGCAGTATTTT.

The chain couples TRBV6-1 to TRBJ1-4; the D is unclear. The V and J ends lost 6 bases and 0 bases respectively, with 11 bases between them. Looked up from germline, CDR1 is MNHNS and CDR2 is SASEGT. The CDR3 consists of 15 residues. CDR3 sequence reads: CASRIMRATNEKLFF. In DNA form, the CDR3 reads TGTGCCAGCAGGATAATGCGTGCAACTAATGAAAAACTGTTTTTT.

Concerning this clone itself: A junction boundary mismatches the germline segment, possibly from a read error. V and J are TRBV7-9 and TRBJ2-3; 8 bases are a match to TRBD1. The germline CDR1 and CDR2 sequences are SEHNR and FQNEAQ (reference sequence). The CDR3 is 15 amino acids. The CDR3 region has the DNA TGTTCCAGCAGCTTAGATCAGGGGGCTGGAGATACGCAGTATTTT. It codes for CSSSLDQGAGDTQYF.

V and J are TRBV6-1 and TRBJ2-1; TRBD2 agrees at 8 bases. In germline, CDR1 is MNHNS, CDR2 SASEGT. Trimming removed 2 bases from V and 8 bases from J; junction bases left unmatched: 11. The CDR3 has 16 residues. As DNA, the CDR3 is TGTGCCAGCAGTGAACCCACTAGCGGCTTAAAGGATGAGCAGTTCTTC. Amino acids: CASSEPTSGLKDEQFF.

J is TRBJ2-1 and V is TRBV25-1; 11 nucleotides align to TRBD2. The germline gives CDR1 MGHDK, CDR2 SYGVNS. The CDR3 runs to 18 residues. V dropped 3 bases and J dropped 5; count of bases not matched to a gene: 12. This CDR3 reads CASSDPRGFSGRDNEQFF. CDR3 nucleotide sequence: TGTGCCAGCAGTGATCCCCGGGGCTTTAGCGGGAGGGACAATGAGCAGTTCTTC.

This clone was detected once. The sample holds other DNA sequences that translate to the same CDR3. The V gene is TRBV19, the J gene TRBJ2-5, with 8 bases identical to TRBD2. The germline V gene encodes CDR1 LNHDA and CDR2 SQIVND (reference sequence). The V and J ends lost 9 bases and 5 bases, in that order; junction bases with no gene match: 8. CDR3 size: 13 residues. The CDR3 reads CASRLASQETQYF. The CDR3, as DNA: TGTGCCAGCCGACTAGCGTCCCAGGAGACCCAGTACTTC.

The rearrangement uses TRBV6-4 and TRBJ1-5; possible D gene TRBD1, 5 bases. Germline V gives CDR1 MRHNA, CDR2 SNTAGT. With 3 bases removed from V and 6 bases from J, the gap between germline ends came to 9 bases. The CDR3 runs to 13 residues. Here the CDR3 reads CASSDQGGQPQHF. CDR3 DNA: TGTGCCAGCAGTGATCAGGGAGGTCAGCCCCAGCATTTT.

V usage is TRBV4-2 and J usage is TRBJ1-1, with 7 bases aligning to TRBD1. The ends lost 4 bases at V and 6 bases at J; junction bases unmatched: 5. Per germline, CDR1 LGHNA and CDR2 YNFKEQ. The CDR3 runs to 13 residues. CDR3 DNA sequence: TGTGCCAGCAGCCGACAGGGAGACGCTGAAGCTTTCTTT. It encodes CASSRQGDAEAFF.

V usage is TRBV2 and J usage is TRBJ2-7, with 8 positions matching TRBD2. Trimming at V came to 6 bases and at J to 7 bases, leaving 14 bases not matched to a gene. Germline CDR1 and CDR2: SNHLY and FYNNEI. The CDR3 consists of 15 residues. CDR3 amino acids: CASRASSGTLAEQYF. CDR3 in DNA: TGTGCCAGCAGGGCGAGTAGCGGGACCCTTGCGGAGCAGTACTTC.

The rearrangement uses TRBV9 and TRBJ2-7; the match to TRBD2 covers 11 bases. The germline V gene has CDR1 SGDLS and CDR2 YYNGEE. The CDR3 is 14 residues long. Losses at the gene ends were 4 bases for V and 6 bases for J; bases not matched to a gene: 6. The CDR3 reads CASSYSGTSGEQYF. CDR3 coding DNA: TGTGCCAGCAGCTATTCGGGGACTAGCGGCGAGCAGTACTTC.

Here the CDR3 DNA reads TGTGCCAGCAGAGCGCTTGGGACAGGGACGAATCAGCCCCAGCATTTT. This sequence encodes CASRALGTGTNQPQHF. This sequence joins TRBV27 and TRBJ1-5; TRBD1 agrees at 9 bases. Trimming cost V 6 bases and J 4 bases; bases outside gene matches: 10. Germline CDR1 is MNHEY and CDR2 is SMNVEV (reference sequence). This CDR3 is 16 amino acids long.

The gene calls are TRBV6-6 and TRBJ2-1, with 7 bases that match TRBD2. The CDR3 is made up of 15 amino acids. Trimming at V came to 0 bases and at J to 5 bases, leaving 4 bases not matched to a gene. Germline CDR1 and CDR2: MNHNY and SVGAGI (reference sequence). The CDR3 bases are TGTGCCAGCAGTTACTCGGGGCGGGGGAACAATGAGCAGTTCTTC. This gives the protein CASSYSGRGNNEQFF.

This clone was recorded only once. The CDR3 protein is CASSLGSQETQYF. CDR3 sequence (DNA): TGCGCCAGCAGCTTGGGTTCGCAAGAGACCCAGTACTTC. This sequence joins TRBV5-1 and TRBJ2-5, with unresolved D. CDR1 and CDR2 from the germline V gene are SGHRS and YFSETQ. The CDR3 contains 13 residues. Trimming shortened V by 0 bases and J by 2 bases, and 5 bases separated the two germline ends.

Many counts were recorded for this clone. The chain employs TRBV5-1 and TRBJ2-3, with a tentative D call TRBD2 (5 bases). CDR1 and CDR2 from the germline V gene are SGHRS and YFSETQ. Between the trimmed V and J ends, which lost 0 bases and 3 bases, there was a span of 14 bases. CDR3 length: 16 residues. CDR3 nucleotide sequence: TGCGCCAGCAGCTTGGCCCCGGGATCGGGAACAGATACGCAGTATTTT. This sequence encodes CASSLAPGSGTDTQYF.

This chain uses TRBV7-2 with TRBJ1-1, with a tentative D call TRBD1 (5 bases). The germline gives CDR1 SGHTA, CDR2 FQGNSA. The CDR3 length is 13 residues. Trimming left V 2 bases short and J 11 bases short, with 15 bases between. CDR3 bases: TGTGCCAGCAGCTTATCTTGGGGCGTAAGGGCTTTCTTT. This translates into CASSLSWGVRAFF. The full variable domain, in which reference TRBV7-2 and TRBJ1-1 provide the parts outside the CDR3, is GAGVSQSPSNKVTEKGKDVELRCDPISGHTALYWYRQSLGQGLEFLIYFQGNSAPDKSGLPSDRFSAERTGGSVSTLTIQRTQQEDSAVYLCASSLSWGVRAFFGQGTRLTVV.

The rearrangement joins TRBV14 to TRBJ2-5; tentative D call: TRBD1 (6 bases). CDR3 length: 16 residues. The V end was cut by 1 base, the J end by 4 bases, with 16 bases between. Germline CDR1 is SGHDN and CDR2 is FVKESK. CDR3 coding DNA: TGTGCCAGCAGCCAAGGTACCCTGGCCAGGGGAGAGACCCAGTACTTC. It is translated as CASSQGTLARGETQYF.

CDR3 bases: TGTGCCAGCAGCTTAGTAGGACAGGGGGCGAGGGAGCAGTACTTC. This codes for CASSLVGQGAREQYF. This rearrangement joins TRBV7-9 to TRBJ2-7; 11 bases line up with TRBD1. This CDR3 has 15 amino acids. J gave up 7 bases and V 1 base, and 6 bases lay outside the gene matches. CDR1 and CDR2 (germline): SEHNR, FQNEAQ (reference sequence).

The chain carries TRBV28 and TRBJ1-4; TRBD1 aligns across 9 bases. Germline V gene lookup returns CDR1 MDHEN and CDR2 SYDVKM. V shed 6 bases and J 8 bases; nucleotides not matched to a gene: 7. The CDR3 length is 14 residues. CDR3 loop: CASSETGGVEKLFF. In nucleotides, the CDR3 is TGTGCCAGCAGCGAGACAGGGGGAGTGGAAAAACTGTTTTTT.

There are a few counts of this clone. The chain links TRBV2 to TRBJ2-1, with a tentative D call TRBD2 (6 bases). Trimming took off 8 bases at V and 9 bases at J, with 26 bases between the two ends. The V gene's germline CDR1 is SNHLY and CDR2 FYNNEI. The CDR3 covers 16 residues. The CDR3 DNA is TGTGCCAGCGTGAGGCGGGACTCTCCCCTAGATTGTGAGCAGTTCTTC. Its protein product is CASVRRDSPLDCEQFF. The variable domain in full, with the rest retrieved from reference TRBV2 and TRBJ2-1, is EPEVTQTPSHQVTQMGQEVILRCVPISNHLYFYWYRQILGQKVEFLVSFYNNEISEKSEIFDDQFSVERPDGSNFTLKIRSTKLEDSAMYFCASVRRDSPLDCEQFFGPGTRLTVL.

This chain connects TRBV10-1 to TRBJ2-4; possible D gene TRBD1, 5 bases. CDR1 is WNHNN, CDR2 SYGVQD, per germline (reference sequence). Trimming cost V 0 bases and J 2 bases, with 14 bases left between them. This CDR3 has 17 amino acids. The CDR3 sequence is CASSESFAGSTKNIQYF. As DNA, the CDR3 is TGCGCCAGCAGTGAGTCATTCGCAGGGTCGACCAAAAACATTCAGTACTTC.